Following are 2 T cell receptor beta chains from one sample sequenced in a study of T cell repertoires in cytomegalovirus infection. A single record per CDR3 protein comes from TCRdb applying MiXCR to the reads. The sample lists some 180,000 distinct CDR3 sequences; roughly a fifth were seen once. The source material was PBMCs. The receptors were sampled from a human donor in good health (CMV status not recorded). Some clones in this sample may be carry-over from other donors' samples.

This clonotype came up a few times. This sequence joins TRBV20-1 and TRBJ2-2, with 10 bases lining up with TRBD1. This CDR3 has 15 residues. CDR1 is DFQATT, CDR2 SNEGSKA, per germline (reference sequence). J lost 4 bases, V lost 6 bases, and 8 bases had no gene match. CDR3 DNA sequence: TGCAGTGCCCATCGGACAGGGGGGGGCACCGGGGAGCTGTTTTTT. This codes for CSAHRTGGGTGELFF.

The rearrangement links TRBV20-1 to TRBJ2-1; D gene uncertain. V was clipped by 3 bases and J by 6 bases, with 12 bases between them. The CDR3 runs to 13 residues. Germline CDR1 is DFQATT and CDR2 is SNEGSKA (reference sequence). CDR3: CSASPPGSNEQFF. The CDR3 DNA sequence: TGCAGTGCTAGCCCCCCGGGCTCCAATGAGCAGTTCTTC.